This note documents a single T cell receptor beta chain sequence. Its antigen is not known. Germline V gene data show CDR1 as LNHNV and CDR2 as YYDKDF (reference sequence). J lost 10 bases, V lost 1 base, and 12 bases had no gene match. This CDR3 contains 16 residues. This sample is part of a study of cytomegalovirus exposure and HLA in healthy donors. Study-level information: Tens of millions of unique TCRs, all from HLA-typed donors, were included in an early release of the data.

It was with 60 Vbeta and 13 Jbeta primers that the PCR ran. Generated by immunoSEQ multiplex PCR, the TCRdb table keeps only in-frame clones and is missing some. This table holds around 130,000 clones, 75% to 85% found once. Study results and caveats: V- and J-gene trimming in TCR beta was tied to a missense DCLRE1C variant by an analysis performed later.

The chain couples TRBV15 to TRBJ2-1, with 8 bases identical to TRBD2. The sequence was collected from a man aged 25 to 40 in good health and CMV-seronegative. Source material: PBMCs. CDR3 sequence: CATSRGTGGREWEQFF. DNA for the CDR3: TGTGCCACCAGCAGAGGAACGGGAGGGCGGGAATGGGAGCAGTTCTTC.